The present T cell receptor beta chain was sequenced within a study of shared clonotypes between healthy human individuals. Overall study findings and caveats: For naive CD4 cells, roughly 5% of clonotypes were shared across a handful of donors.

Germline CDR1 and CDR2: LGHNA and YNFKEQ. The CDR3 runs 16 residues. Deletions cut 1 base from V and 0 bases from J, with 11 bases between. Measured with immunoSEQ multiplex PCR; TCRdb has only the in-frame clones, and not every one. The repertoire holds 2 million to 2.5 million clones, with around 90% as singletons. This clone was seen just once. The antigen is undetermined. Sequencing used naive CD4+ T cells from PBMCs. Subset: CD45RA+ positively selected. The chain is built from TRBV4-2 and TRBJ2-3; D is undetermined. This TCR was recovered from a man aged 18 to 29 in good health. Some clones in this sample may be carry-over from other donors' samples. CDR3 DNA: TGTGCCAGCAGCCAAGGTTCATTAAATAGCACAGATACGCAGTATTTT. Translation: CASSQGSLNSTDTQYF.